What follows is one T cell receptor (beta chain) and its context. This CDR3 is built from 12 residues. Germline V lookup: CDR1 LGHDT, CDR2 YNNKEL (reference sequence). Trimming cost V 1 base and J 10 bases, with 8 bases left between them. Sequencing used immunoSEQ multiplex PCR; TCRdb keeps in-frame clones, though not all of them. This table has tens of thousands of clones, about nine tenths appearing once. The data were taken from a study of T cell responses to AZD1222 COVID-19 vaccine. The sequence came from an adult in good health. The chain links TRBV3-1 (or the pseudogene TRBV3-2) to TRBJ2-1; D gene ambiguous. The sample here was peripheral blood, taken on day 0 of AZD1222 vaccination. The CDR3 protein is CASSQAAREQFF. The CDR3 DNA sequence: TGTGCCAGCAGCCAAGCAGCCAGGGAGCAGTTCTTC.